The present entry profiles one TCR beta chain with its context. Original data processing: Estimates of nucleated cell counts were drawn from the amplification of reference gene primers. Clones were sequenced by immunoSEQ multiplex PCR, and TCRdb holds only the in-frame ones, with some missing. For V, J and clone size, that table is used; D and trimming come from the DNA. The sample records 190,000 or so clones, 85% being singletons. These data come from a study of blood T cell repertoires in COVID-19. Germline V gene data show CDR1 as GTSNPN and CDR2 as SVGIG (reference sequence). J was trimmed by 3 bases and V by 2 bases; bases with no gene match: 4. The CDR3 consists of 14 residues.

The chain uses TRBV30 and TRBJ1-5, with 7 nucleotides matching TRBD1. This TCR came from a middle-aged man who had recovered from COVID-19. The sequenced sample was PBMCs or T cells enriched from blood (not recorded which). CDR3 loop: CAWSIGTANQPQHF. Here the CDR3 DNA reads TGTGCCTGGAGTATTGGGACAGCCAATCAGCCCCAGCATTTT.